Each of the 23 T cell receptor beta chains below was sequenced from the same sample in a study of cytomegalovirus exposure and HLA in healthy donors (dated by TCRdb to about 2017). The library was generated by the immunoSEQ multiplex PCR assay. For the multiplex PCR, a mixture combining 60 forward primers for TCR Vbeta segments and 13 reverse primers for TCR Jbeta segments was used. Held by TCRdb, this immuneACCESS table contains in-frame sequences only and omits some clones. Under half of the omission traces to an unresolved V gene where checked; the cause of the rest is unknown. The sample contains just over 65,000 clones, around four fifths of them found a single time. The ten largest clones add up to about 7% of the sample. The sequencing input was PBMCs. The source is a human donor in good health.

V usage is TRBV5-1 and J usage is TRBJ1-6; weak D call: TRBD1 (5 bases). CDR3 length: 16 amino acids. Per the germline V gene, CDR1 is SGHRS and CDR2 is YFSETQ. Trimming cost V 0 bases and J 11 bases, with 18 bases left between them. Here the CDR3 reads CASSLEGAAYMTPLHF. In DNA, the CDR3 is TGCGCCAGCAGCTTGGAAGGGGCCGCCTATATGACACCCCTCCACTTT. Variable domain in full (rest from reference TRBV5-1 and TRBJ1-6): KAGVTQTPRYLIKTRGQQVTLSCSPISGHRSVSWYQQTPGQGLQFLFEYFSETQRNKGNFPGRFSGRQFSNSRSEMNVSTLELGDSALYLCASSLEGAAYMTPLHFGNGTRLTVT.

In this sample, this clone turned up once. This chain joins TRBV19 and TRBJ1-1; 9 bases map to TRBD1. From germline, CDR1 is LNHDA and CDR2 SQIVND (reference sequence). J gave up 0 bases and V 2 bases, and 7 bases lay outside the gene matches. The CDR3 is made up of 17 amino acids. CDR3 amino acids: CASSITGQGNMNTEAFF. The CDR3 DNA sequence: TGTGCCAGTAGTATAACAGGACAGGGGAATATGAACACTGAAGCTTTCTTT. The entire variable domain, with the rest obtained from reference TRBV19 and TRBJ1-1, is as follows: DGGITQSPKYLFRKEGQNVTLSCEQNLNHDAMYWYRQDPGQGLRLIYYSQIVNDFQKGDIAEGYSVSREKKESFPLTVTSAQKNPTAFYLCASSITGQGNMNTEAFFGQGTRLTVV.

This rearrangement joins TRBV28 to TRBJ2-2, with 10 positions matching TRBD2. Germline V gives CDR1 MDHEN, CDR2 SYDVKM. Trimming took 3 bases from V and 8 from J; bases not matched to a gene: 6. There are 15 residues in the CDR3. The CDR3 sequence: CASSFKLAGTGELFF. CDR3 coding DNA: TGTGCCAGCAGTTTTAAACTAGCGGGGACTGGGGAGCTGTTTTTT.

The chain couples TRBV19 to TRBJ2-6; D is unclear. Germline lookup yields CDR1 LNHDA and CDR2 SQIVND (reference sequence). The CDR3 runs 16 residues. V shed 4 bases and J shed 0 bases, with 10 bases lying between them. CDR3 residues: CASSTRLGSGANVLTF. CDR3 nucleotide sequence: TGTGCCAGTAGTACCCGACTCGGCTCTGGGGCCAACGTCCTGACTTTC.

J is TRBJ2-3 and V is TRBV19, with 11 positions matching TRBD2. The germline V gene has CDR1 LNHDA and CDR2 SQIVND (reference sequence). The CDR3 covers 16 residues. V lost 7 bases to trimming and J lost 5 bases; unmatched junction nucleotides: 11. CDR3 in amino acids: CASKASGGLPIDTQYF. For the CDR3, the DNA is TGTGCCAGTAAGGCTAGCGGGGGGCTTCCTATAGATACGCAGTATTTT.

The V and J genes are TRBV11-1 and TRBJ2-2; tentative D call: TRBD2 (5 bases). The germline V gene encodes CDR1 SGHAT and CDR2 FQDESV (reference sequence). V lost 3 bases, J lost 6 bases, and 8 bases lay in between. The CDR3 is 13 amino acids. The CDR3 loop is CASSLARAGELFF. The CDR3 DNA is TGTGCCAGCAGCTTGGCGCGGGCCGGGGAGCTGTTTTTT.

The chain joins TRBV10-3 to TRBJ1-4, with D maybe TRBD1 (5 bases). Trimming removed 3 bases at V and 8 bases at J, with 10 bases between. CDR3 size: 13 residues. Germline CDR1 is ENHRY and CDR2 is SYGVKD. CDR3 DNA sequence: TGTGCCATCAGTGACAGGGCGGGAGAAAAACTGTTTTTT. The encoded protein is CAISDRAGEKLFF.

The chain carries TRBV5-6 and TRBJ2-3; 12 nucleotides align to TRBD2. Germline CDR1 reads SGHDT; CDR2 reads YYEEEE. Trimming cost V 2 bases and J 5 bases; bases outside gene matches: 3. The CDR3 is made up of 15 amino acids. The CDR3 DNA is TGTGCCAGCAGCTTACGACTAGCGGGGGTAGATACGCAGTATTTT. It encodes CASSLRLAGVDTQYF. Using reference TRBV5-6 and TRBJ2-3 for the parts outside the CDR3, the full variable domain is DAGVTQSPTHLIKTRGQQVTLRCSPKSGHDTVSWYQQALGQGPQFIFQYYEEEERQRGNFPDRFSGHQFPNYSSELNVNALLLGDSALYLCASSLRLAGVDTQYFGPGTRLTVL.

The CDR3 region is CASSLRTGQGYTF. CDR3 nucleotides: TGTGCCAGCAGCTTACGAACCGGACAGGGCTACACCTTC. The genes are TRBV9 and TRBJ1-2; weak D call: TRBD1 (6 bases). The CDR3 runs 13 residues. CDR1 and CDR2 from the germline V gene are SGDLS and YYNGEE. V was clipped by 4 bases and J by 8 bases, with 15 bases between them.

This chain uses TRBV11-3 with TRBJ1-1; tentatively, D is TRBD1 (6 bases). The germline V gene encodes CDR1 SGHNT and CDR2 YENEEA. The CDR3 sequence is 12 residues long. With 4 bases removed from V and 8 bases from J, the gap between germline ends came to 11 bases. The CDR3 region has the DNA TGTGCCAGCAGCTCAGAGGGGACAGAAGCTTTCTTT. Protein: CASSSEGTEAFF.

The V call is TRBV5-1, the J call TRBJ2-2, with TRBD1 as a possible D gene (6 bases). V dropped 3 bases and J dropped 4 bases, with 25 bases sitting between them. Germline CDR1 and CDR2: SGHRS and YFSETQ. The CDR3 is 19 residues long. CDR3 sequence (DNA): TGCGCCAGCAGCTCCAAACAGAGAACAGGGCTGGGTAGCACCGGGGAGCTGTTTTTT. This encodes CASSSKQRTGLGSTGELFF.

The J gene is TRBJ2-7, the V gene TRBV10-3, with 7 bases identical to TRBD2. With V trimmed by 8 bases and J by 0 bases, 10 bases remained unmatched. Germline CDR1 ENHRY, CDR2 SYGVKD. The CDR3 has 15 residues. CDR3 loop: CAISPPRGSSYEQYF. CDR3 nucleotide sequence: TGTGCCATCTCCCCACCGCGGGGGAGCTCCTACGAGCAGTACTTC.

The gene calls are TRBV9 and TRBJ2-3, with D unresolved. CDR3 length equals 15 residues. Trimming removed 0 bases from V and 2 bases from J, with 10 bases in between. Germline values: CDR1 SGDLS, CDR2 YYNGEE. CDR3: CASSVELRYTDTQYF. The CDR3 coding sequence is TGTGCCAGCAGCGTAGAATTACGGTACACAGATACGCAGTATTTT.

V and J are TRBV6-1 and TRBJ2-7, with a possible D match to TRBD1 (6 bases). The germline gives CDR1 MNHNS, CDR2 SASEGT. V lost 2 bases and J lost 5, with 13 bases in between. CDR3 size: 14 residues. CDR3 in DNA: TGTGCCAGCAGTGAACAGGGGACCCGGCACGAGCAGTACTTC. This encodes CASSEQGTRHEQYF.

The V gene is TRBV6-6, the J gene TRBJ2-7, with D perhaps TRBD1 (5 bases). The CDR3 totals 16 residues. The V gene lost 3 bases and the J gene lost 2 bases, with 17 bases spanning the gap. Germline V gene lookup returns CDR1 MNHNY and CDR2 SVGAGI (reference sequence). The CDR3 sequence: CASSYPDSRSPYEQYF. CDR3 nucleotides: TGTGCCAGCAGTTATCCCGACAGCCGATCTCCCTACGAGCAGTACTTC.

This clone was observed a few times. The chain uses TRBV28 and TRBJ1-1, with 9 bases lining up with TRBD1. The CDR3 has 15 amino acids. J gave up 7 bases and V 2 bases, and 8 bases lay outside the gene matches. Per germline, CDR1 MDHEN and CDR2 SYDVKM. CDR3 loop: CASSLLGDRAIEAFF. The DNA for the CDR3 is TGTGCCAGCAGTTTACTTGGGGACAGGGCTATTGAAGCTTTCTTT.

This chain uses TRBV6-1 with TRBJ1-1, with D possibly being TRBD1 (6 bases). This CDR3 spans 13 amino acids. Trimming removed 6 bases at V and 3 bases at J, with 11 bases between. Per the germline V gene, CDR1 is MNHNS and CDR2 is SASEGT. CDR3 loop: CASRTGGHTEAFF. The CDR3, as DNA: TGTGCCAGCAGGACAGGTGGTCACACTGAAGCTTTCTTT.

This clone occurred once. The chain is built from TRBV23-1 and TRBJ2-2; tentative D call: TRBD1 (6 bases). TRBV23-1 is recorded as an ORF, its role being uncertain. The CDR3 covers 16 residues. The ends were cut back, 0 bases at V and 1 base at J, with 9 bases in the middle. The CDR3 protein is CASSQSAGVNTGELFF. The CDR3 DNA sequence: TGCGCCAGCAGTCAATCGGCAGGGGTGAACACCGGGGAGCTGTTTTTT.

The rearrangement links TRBV21-1 to TRBJ1-2; the table's D call, TRBD1, has no DNA check behind it. TRBV21-1 is an annotated pseudogene. This CDR3 has 17 amino acids. This CDR3 reads CASSKGHNRDGGYGYTF. The CDR3 bases are TGTGCCAGCAGCAAGGGGCACAACAGGGATGGAGGTTATGGCTACACCTTC.

The V call is TRBV7-2, the J call TRBJ2-1; 8 nucleotides align to TRBD1. The CDR3 is 13 amino acids. Losses at the gene ends were 3 bases for V and 7 bases for J; bases not matched to a gene: 2. Germline V gives CDR1 SGHTA, CDR2 FQGNSA. In DNA, the CDR3 is TGTGCCAGCAGCTTTGGACAGGGTAATGAGCAGTTCTTC. This codes for CASSFGQGNEQFF.

The chain is built from TRBV10-3 and TRBJ2-5; 16 bases map to TRBD2. The V segment lost 4 bases and the J segment 6 bases; nucleotides outside the gene matches: 5. There are 16 residues in the CDR3. Germline assignment: CDR1 ENHRY and CDR2 SYGVKD. The DNA of the CDR3 is TGTGCCATCAGTGGTGGGACTAGCGGGGGGGCGAAGACCCAGTACTTC. The encoded protein is CAISGGTSGGAKTQYF.

The chain is built from TRBV18 and TRBJ2-3; the match to TRBD2 covers 12 bases. This CDR3 contains 16 residues. V gave up 5 bases and J gave up 2 bases; unmatched junction bases: 5. Germline CDR1 KGHSH, CDR2 LQKENI. CDR3 DNA sequence: TGTGCCAGCTCATCAACTAGCGGGGGGATCACAGATACGCAGTATTTT. It specifies CASSSTSGGITDTQYF.

The chain employs TRBV2 and TRBJ1-2, with 9 bases aligning to TRBD1. V lost 6 bases and J lost 4; bases outside the gene matches: 9. Looked up from germline, CDR1 is SNHLY and CDR2 is FYNNEI. This CDR3 contains 15 residues. CDR3 nucleotide sequence: TGTGCCAGCAGGGATCCGGGACAGGGAGGCTATGGCTACACCTTC. Its protein product is CASRDPGQGGYGYTF.